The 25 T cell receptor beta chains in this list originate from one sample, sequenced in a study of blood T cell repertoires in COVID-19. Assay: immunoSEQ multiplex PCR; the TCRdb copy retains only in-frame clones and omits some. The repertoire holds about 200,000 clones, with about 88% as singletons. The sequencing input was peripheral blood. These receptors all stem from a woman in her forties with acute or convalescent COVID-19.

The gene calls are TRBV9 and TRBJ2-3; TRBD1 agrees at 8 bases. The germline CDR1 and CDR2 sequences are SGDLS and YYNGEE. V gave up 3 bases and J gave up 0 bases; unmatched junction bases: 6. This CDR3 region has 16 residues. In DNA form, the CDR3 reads TGTGCCAGCAGCGGCTACAGGGGGACTAGCACAGATACGCAGTATTTT. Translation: CASSGYRGTSTDTQYF.

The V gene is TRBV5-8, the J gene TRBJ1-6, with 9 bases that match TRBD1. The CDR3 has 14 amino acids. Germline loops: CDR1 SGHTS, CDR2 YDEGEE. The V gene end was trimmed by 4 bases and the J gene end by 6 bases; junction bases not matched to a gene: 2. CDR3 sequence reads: CASSPGQGNSPLHF. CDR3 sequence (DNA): TGTGCCAGCAGCCCGGGACAGGGTAATTCACCCCTCCACTTT.

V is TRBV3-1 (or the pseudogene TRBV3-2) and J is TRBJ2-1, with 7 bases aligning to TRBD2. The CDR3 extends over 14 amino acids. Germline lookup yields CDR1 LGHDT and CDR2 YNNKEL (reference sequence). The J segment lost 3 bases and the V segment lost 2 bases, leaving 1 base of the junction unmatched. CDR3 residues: CASSQRDYYNEQFF. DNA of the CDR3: TGTGCCAGCAGCCAAAGGGACTACTACAATGAGCAGTTCTTC.

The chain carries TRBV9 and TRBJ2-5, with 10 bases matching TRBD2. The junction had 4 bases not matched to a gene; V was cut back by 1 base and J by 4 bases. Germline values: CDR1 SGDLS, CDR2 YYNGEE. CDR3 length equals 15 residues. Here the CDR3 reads CASSVSGGALETQYF. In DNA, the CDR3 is TGTGCCAGCAGCGTAAGCGGGGGGGCCTTAGAGACCCAGTACTTC.

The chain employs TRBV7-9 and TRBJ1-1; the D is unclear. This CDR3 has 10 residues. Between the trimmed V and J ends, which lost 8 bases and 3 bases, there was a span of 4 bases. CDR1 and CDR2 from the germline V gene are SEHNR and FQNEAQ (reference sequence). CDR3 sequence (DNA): TGTGCCAGCGTCTACACTGAAGCTTTCTTT. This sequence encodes CASVYTEAFF.

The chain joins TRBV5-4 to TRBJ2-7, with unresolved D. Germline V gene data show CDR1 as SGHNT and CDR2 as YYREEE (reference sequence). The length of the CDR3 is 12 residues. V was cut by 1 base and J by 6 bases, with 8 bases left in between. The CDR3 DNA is TGTGCCAGCAGCTTGCTAGGAAGCGAGCAGTACGTC. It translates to CASSLLGSEQYV.

The CDR3 DNA reads as TGCGCCAGCAGCCGGGTGGAGGTTGGCAATCAGCCCCAGCATTTT. This sequence encodes CASSRVEVGNQPQHF. The chain carries TRBV4-1 and TRBJ1-5; no clear D. Germline V CDR1 and CDR2: MGHRA, YSYEKL. The CDR3 is made up of 15 amino acids. Trimming pared 4 bases from V and 2 bases from J, leaving 12 bases between.

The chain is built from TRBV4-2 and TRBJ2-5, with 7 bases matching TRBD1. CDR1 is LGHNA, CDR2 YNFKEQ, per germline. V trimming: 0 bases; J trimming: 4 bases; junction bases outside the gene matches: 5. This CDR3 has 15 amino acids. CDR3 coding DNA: TGTGCCAGCAGCCAAGATACTAGACAGGGAGAGACCCAGTACTTC. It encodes CASSQDTRQGETQYF.

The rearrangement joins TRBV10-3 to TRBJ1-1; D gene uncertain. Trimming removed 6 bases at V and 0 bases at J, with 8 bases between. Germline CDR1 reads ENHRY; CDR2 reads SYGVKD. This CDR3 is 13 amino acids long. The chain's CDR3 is CAIRDGMNTEAFF. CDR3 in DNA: TGTGCCATCAGGGACGGGATGAACACTGAAGCTTTCTTT.

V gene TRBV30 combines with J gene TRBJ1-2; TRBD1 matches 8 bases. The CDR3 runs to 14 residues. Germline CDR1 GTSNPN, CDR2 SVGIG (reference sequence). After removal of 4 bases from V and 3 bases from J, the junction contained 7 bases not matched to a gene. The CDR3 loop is CAWTSGTGDYGYTF. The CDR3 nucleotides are TGTGCCTGGACCTCCGGGACAGGAGACTATGGCTACACCTTC.

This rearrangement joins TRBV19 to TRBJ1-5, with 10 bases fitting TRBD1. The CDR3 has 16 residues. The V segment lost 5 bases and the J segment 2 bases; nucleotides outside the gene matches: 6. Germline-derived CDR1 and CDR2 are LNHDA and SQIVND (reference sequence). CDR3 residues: CASSPRDRGGNQPQHF. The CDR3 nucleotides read TGTGCCAGTAGTCCAAGGGACAGGGGTGGCAATCAGCCCCAGCATTTT.

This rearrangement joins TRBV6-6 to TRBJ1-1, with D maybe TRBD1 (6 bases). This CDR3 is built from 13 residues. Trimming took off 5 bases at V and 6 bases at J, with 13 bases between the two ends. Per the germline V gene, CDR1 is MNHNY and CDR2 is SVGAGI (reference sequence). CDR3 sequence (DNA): TGTGCCAGCAGTACCCCGGACAGCCCTGAAGCTTTCTTT. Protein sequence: CASSTPDSPEAFF.

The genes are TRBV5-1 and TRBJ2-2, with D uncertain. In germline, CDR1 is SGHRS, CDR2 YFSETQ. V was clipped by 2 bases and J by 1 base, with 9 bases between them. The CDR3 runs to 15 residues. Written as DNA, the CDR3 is TGCGCCAGCAGCTTAAGGCCAGGGAACACCGGGGAGCTGTTTTTT. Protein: CASSLRPGNTGELFF.

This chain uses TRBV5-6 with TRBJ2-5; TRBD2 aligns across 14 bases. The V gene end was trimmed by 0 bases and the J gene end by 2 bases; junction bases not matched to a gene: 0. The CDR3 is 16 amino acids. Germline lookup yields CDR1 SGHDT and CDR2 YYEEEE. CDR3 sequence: CASSLGLAGGQETQYF. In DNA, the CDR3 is TGTGCCAGCAGCTTGGGACTAGCGGGGGGGCAAGAGACCCAGTACTTC.

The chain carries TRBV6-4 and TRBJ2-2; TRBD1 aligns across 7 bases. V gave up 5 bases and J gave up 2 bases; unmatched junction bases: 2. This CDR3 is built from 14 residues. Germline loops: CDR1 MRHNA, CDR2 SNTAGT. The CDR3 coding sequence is TGTGCCAGCAGTAGGGACAGCAACACCGGGGAGCTGTTTTTT. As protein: CASSRDSNTGELFF.

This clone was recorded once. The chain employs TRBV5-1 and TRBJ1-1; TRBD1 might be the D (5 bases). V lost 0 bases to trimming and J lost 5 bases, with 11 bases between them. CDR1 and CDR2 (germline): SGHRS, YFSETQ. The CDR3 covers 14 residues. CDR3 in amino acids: CASSLGGVSTEAFF. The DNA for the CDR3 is TGCGCCAGCAGCTTGGGGGGCGTCAGTACTGAAGCTTTCTTT.

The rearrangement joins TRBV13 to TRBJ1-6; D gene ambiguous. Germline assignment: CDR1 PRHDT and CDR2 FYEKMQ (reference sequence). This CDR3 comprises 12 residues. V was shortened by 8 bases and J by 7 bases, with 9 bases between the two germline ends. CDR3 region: CASSGFNSPLHF. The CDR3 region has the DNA TGTGCCAGCTCCGGTTTCAATTCACCCCTCCACTTT. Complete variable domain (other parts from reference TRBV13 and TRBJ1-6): AAGVIQSPRHLIKEKRETATLKCYPIPRHDTVYWYQQGPGQDPQFLISFYEKMQSDKGSIPDRFSAQQFSDYHSELNMSSLELGDSALYFCASSGFNSPLHFGNGTRLTVT.

The CDR3 region is CASSLHPGGLGQPQHF. The CDR3 bases are TGTGCCAGCAGCTTACATCCAGGGGGGCTAGGGCAGCCCCAGCATTTT. This chain links TRBV11-2 with TRBJ1-5, with 7 positions matching TRBD1. V gave up 2 bases and J gave up 7 bases; unmatched junction bases: 11. CDR1 and CDR2 (germline): SGHAT, FQNNGV. The length of the CDR3 is 16 residues.

For the CDR3, the DNA is TGTGCCAGCAGCCAATTTCTGAACAGCCTCGGGGGGACTGAAGCTTTCTTT. Protein: CASSQFLNSLGGTEAFF. The V gene is TRBV4-2, the J gene TRBJ1-1; weak D call: TRBD1 (5 bases). The germline V gene encodes CDR1 LGHNA and CDR2 YNFKEQ. CDR3 length equals 17 residues. Trimming removed 2 bases from V and 5 bases from J, with 21 bases in between.

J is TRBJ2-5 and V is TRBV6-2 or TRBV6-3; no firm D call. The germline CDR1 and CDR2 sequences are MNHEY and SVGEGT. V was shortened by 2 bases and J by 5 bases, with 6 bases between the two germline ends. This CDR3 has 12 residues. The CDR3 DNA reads TGTGCCAGCAGTTACGTCCAGGAGACCCAGTACTTC. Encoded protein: CASSYVQETQYF.

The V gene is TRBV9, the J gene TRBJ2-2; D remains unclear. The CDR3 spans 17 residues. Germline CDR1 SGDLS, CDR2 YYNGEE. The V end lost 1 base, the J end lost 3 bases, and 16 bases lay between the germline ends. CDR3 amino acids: CASSVRIRQVDTGELFF. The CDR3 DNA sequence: TGTGCCAGCAGCGTAAGGATCAGGCAGGTTGACACCGGGGAGCTGTTTTTT.

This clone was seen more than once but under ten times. CDR3 nucleotides: TGTGCCAGCAGTAGGCGGTCCCCCTACGAGCAGTACGTC. Translation: CASSRRSPYEQYV. V is TRBV6-2 or TRBV6-3 and J is TRBJ2-7; D remains unclear. Germline V gives CDR1 MNHEY, CDR2 SVGEGT. CDR3 length equals 13 residues. V dropped 5 bases and J dropped 2 bases, with 10 bases sitting between them.

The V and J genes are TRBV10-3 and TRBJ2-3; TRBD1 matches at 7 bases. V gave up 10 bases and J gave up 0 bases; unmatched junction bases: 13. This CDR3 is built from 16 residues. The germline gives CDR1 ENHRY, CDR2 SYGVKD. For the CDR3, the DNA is TGTGCCACTTGGGGAACCGGACAGGTTAGCACAGATACGCAGTATTTT. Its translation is CATWGTGQVSTDTQYF.

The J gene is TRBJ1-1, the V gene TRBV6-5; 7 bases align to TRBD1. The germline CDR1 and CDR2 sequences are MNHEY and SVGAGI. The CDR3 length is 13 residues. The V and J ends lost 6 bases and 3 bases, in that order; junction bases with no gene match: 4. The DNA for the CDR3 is TGTGCCAGCAGCCGGGACAGCTACACTGAAGCTTTCTTT. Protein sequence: CASSRDSYTEAFF.

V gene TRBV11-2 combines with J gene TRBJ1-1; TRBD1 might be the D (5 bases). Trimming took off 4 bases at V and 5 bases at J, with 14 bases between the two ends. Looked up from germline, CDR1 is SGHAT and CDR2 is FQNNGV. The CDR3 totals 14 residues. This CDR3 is CASSYSGRDTEAFF. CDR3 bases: TGTGCCAGCAGCTATTCAGGGCGGGATACTGAAGCTTTCTTT.